The present T cell receptor beta chain was sequenced within a study of T cell changes during pregnancy in multiple sclerosis. The ends were cut back, 6 bases at V and 7 bases at J, with 16 bases in the middle. In germline, CDR1 is MNHEY, CDR2 SMNVEV (reference sequence). The CDR3 contains 14 residues. Clones were read by immunoSEQ multiplex PCR, and TCRdb kept only the in-frame ones, dropping some. The sample lists just over 80,000 clones; nearly 95% were seen once. The specimen was peripheral blood, collected in the second trimester of pregnancy. The TCR comes from a female donor with multiple sclerosis, enrolled in a pregnancy study. The chain is built from TRBV27 and TRBJ1-3, with D possibly being TRBD1 (5 bases). The CDR3 DNA is TGTGCCAGCAGAGAAGCAGGGAACCTCAACACCATATATTTT. Translated: CASREAGNLNTIYF.